A single sample gave rise to the 26 T cell receptor beta chains below, sequenced in a study of T-cell reconstitution after alpha-beta-depleted transplantation in children. It was with unique molecular identifiers that the TCRbeta library was prepared. TCRdb processed the PCR reads anew with MiXCR; each CDR3 protein has one entry. The sample carries around 400,000 distinct CDR3 sequences, roughly 10% recorded once. The input for sequencing was PBMCs from the stem cell graft donor, taken from the stem cell graft. The receptors come from a human donor who donated a stem cell graft to a child with acute myeloid leukemia.

This clonotype was seen only a few times. The CDR3 DNA follows: TGTGCCAGCAGGTCTACCAACAGCGGGAGGGCCTACAATGAGCAGTTCTTC. Protein: CASRSTNSGRAYNEQFF. V gene TRBV7-8 combines with J gene TRBJ2-1; 10 nucleotides agree with TRBD2. Germline-derived CDR1 and CDR2 are SGHVS and FQNEAQ. V shed 6 bases, J shed 2 bases, and the junction held 10 bases outside the gene matches. The CDR3 is 17 residues long.

This clonotype was observed a handful of times. The rearrangement uses TRBV7-8 and TRBJ2-5, with 8 bases aligning to TRBD1. Unmatched junction bases numbered 14, after V lost 4 bases and J lost 4 bases. The germline V gene encodes CDR1 SGHVS and CDR2 FQNEAQ. This CDR3 is 17 amino acids long. In nucleotides, the CDR3 is TGTGCCAGCAGCTCCCTCGGCAGGGGGCAGTCGGGAGAGACCCAGTACTTC. Translation: CASSSLGRGQSGETQYF.

J is TRBJ2-5 and V is TRBV5-1; D is perhaps TRBD2 (7 bases). Germline V gene sequence: CDR1 SGHRS, CDR2 YFSETQ. The CDR3 is made up of 16 amino acids. The germline V and J ends were trimmed by 0 bases and 2 bases, with 14 bases remaining between them. The DNA for the CDR3 is TGCGCCAGCAGCTTGGCTGTTGCGGGGGCGCAAGAGACCCAGTACTTC. Translated: CASSLAVAGAQETQYF.

Ten or more counts support this clonotype. This sequence joins TRBV21-1 and TRBJ1-5; the DNA was not used to check the table's D call, TRBD1. TRBV21-1 is noted as a pseudogene. This CDR3 is 16 amino acids long. CDR3 region: CASSREVPGHHQPQHF. The CDR3 nucleotides are TGTGCCAGCAGCAGAGAGGTCCCAGGACATCATCAGCCCCAGCATTTT.

V usage is TRBV20-1 and J usage is TRBJ1-1; 8 bases are a match to TRBD1. Trimming took 2 bases from V and 11 from J; bases not matched to a gene: 13. CDR1 and CDR2 (germline): DFQATT, SNEGSKA (reference sequence). This CDR3 has 14 residues. CDR3 protein: CSARSTGVSVGAFF. The DNA for the CDR3 is TGCAGTGCTAGATCGACAGGGGTATCGGTTGGGGCTTTCTTT.

This clonotype has more than one count but fewer than ten. The CDR3 reads CASSSLAGVSYEQYF. In DNA, the CDR3 is TGTGCCAGCAGTTCACTAGCGGGAGTGTCCTACGAGCAGTACTTC. V and J are TRBV28 and TRBJ2-7, with 11 bases aligning to TRBD2. The germline V gene has CDR1 MDHEN and CDR2 SYDVKM. The CDR3 extends over 15 amino acids. The junction had 3 bases not matched to a gene; V was cut back by 4 bases and J by 1 base. Drawing the rest from reference TRBV28 and TRBJ2-7, the complete variable domain is DVKVTQSSRYLVKRTGEKVFLECVQDMDHENMFWYRQDPGLGLRLIYFSYDVKMKEKGDIPEGYSVSREKKERFSLILESASTNQTSMYLCASSSLAGVSYEQYFGPGTRLTVT.

V usage is TRBV7-2 and J usage is TRBJ2-5; D might be TRBD2 (7 bases). The CDR3 runs 13 residues. The ends were cut back, 7 bases at V and 5 bases at J, with 14 bases in the middle. Germline lookup yields CDR1 SGHTA and CDR2 FQGNSA. The chain's CDR3 is CASNEGGYETQYF. CDR3 sequence (DNA): TGTGCCAGCAATGAGGGGGGGTATGAGACCCAGTACTTC.

The chain combines TRBV20-1 with TRBJ1-2, with D tentatively TRBD1 (6 bases). CDR3 length: 12 residues. Germline CDR1 DFQATT, CDR2 SNEGSKA (reference sequence). V dropped 3 bases and J dropped 4 bases, with 9 bases sitting between them. The CDR3 sequence: CSASVGAYGYTF. The CDR3 bases are TGCAGTGCTAGTGTGGGGGCCTATGGCTACACCTTC.

In this sample, this clonotype turned up many times. V and J are TRBV10-2 and TRBJ2-5; TRBD1 agrees at 7 bases. This CDR3 is built from 14 residues. The junction had 6 bases not matched to a gene; V was cut back by 4 bases and J by 4 bases. The germline V gene encodes CDR1 WSHSY and CDR2 SAAADI. The CDR3 nucleotides read TGCGCCAGCAGTGCGCACAAGGGGGCAGAGACCCAGTACTTC. Its protein product is CASSAHKGAETQYF.

This clonotype occurred a few times. The chain uses TRBV5-6 and TRBJ2-5, with 8 bases matching TRBD2. The ends lost 3 bases at V and 5 bases at J; junction bases unmatched: 12. There are 16 residues in the CDR3. Germline V gene sequence: CDR1 SGHDT, CDR2 YYEEEE. The CDR3 loop is CASSSLLGGAAETQYF. The CDR3, as DNA: TGTGCCAGCAGCTCCTTGCTCGGGGGGGCGGCGGAGACCCAGTACTTC.

As for this clonotype: Without the conserved terminal phenylalanine or tryptophan, this CDR3 likely stems from a read error. No DNA is shown, since the ends of the CDR3 on it are uncertain; the CDR3 is the one TCRdb lists. This chain links TRBV5-6 with TRBJ2-4. The CDR3 length equals 12 residues, ends included. CDR1 SGHDT and CDR2 YYEEEE come from the germline V gene. The CDR3 region is CASSFARMDLAL.

The chain combines TRBV25-1 with TRBJ2-5; D is uncertain. From germline, CDR1 is MGHDK and CDR2 SYGVNS. Trimming removed 4 bases from V and 5 bases from J, with 8 bases in between. The length of the CDR3 is 12 residues. The DNA of the CDR3 is TGTGCCAGCAGTGGACATAAGGAGACCCAGTACTTC. Amino acid sequence: CASSGHKETQYF.

The V and J genes are TRBV11-2 and TRBJ2-2, with D possibly TRBD2 on 6 matching bases. CDR1 and CDR2 from the germline V gene are SGHAT and FQNNGV. The ends were cut back, 1 base at V and 7 bases at J, with 10 bases in the middle. This CDR3 comprises 14 residues. CDR3 residues: CASSLVSGGGELFF. CDR3 bases: TGTGCCAGCAGCTTAGTTAGCGGAGGCGGGGAGCTGTTTTTT.

This clonotype has more than one count but fewer than ten. The rearrangement links TRBV7-2 to TRBJ1-4; D is unresolved. CDR3 length: 15 residues. In germline, CDR1 is SGHTA, CDR2 FQGNSA. Between the trimmed V and J ends, which lost 5 bases and 3 bases, there was a span of 13 bases. CDR3 sequence reads: CASSPRWIPNEKLFF. Written as DNA, the CDR3 is TGTGCCAGCAGCCCCCGGTGGATCCCTAATGAAAAACTGTTTTTT. Filled out from reference TRBV7-2 and TRBJ1-4, the complete variable domain reads GAGVSQSPSNKVTEKGKDVELRCDPISGHTALYWYRQSLGQGLEFLIYFQGNSAPDKSGLPSDRFSAERTGGSVSTLTIQRTQQEDSAVYLCASSPRWIPNEKLFFGSGTQLSVL.

The rearrangement links TRBV20-1 to TRBJ2-1, with a tentative D call TRBD2 (6 bases). V gave up 0 bases and J gave up 7 bases, with 13 bases separating them. Germline CDR1 and CDR2: DFQATT and SNEGSKA (reference sequence). The CDR3 sequence is 14 residues long. CDR3 nucleotides: TGCAGTGCTAGAGAGATATGGGGGAGGAATGAGCAGTTCTTC. This encodes CSAREIWGRNEQFF.

This clonotype has ten or more counts. The chain employs TRBV5-1 and TRBJ2-2; 7 positions match TRBD1. CDR3 length: 14 amino acids. CDR1 SGHRS and CDR2 YFSETQ come from the germline V gene. Trimming took 3 bases from V and 1 from J; bases not matched to a gene: 0. The CDR3 loop reads CASSWTGNTGELFF. As DNA, the CDR3 is TGCGCCAGCAGCTGGACAGGGAACACCGGGGAGCTGTTTTTT.

The genes are TRBV20-1 and TRBJ1-2, with D hard to call. Germline CDR1 and CDR2: DFQATT and SNEGSKA (reference sequence). V was trimmed by 6 bases and J by 2 bases, leaving 10 bases between them. This CDR3 is built from 12 residues. The CDR3 DNA follows: TGCAGTGCATCCGCCACCAACTATGGCTACACCTTC. Translating it yields CSASATNYGYTF.

Comments on this clonotype: One end of the junction does not line up with germline, which may come from a read error. The rearrangement links TRBV20-1 to TRBJ2-5; 7 bases fit TRBD1. The CDR3 covers 15 residues. Germline loops: CDR1 DFQATT, CDR2 SNEGSKA (reference sequence). The CDR3 DNA reads as TGCTGTGCTAACTCAGGGGGATCCGTCCAAGAGACCCAGTACTTC. As protein: CCANSGGSVQETQYF.

The chain recombines TRBV20-1 with TRBJ2-1; 12 bases match TRBD2. This CDR3 comprises 17 residues. CDR1 and CDR2 (germline): DFQATT, SNEGSKA (reference sequence). The J segment lost 0 bases and the V segment lost 2 bases, leaving 5 bases of the junction unmatched. The DNA of the CDR3 is TGCAGTGCTAGACTAGCGGGGGGGAGAAGCTCCTACAATGAGCAGTTCTTC. Translated, it gives CSARLAGGRSSYNEQFF.

This chain connects TRBV19 to TRBJ2-7; D is undetermined. The CDR3 contains 13 residues. Looked up from germline, CDR1 is LNHDA and CDR2 is SQIVND (reference sequence). The V end was cut by 5 bases, the J end by 3 bases, with 11 bases between. The CDR3 region is CASSDWTGYEQYF. The CDR3 nucleotides are TGTGCCAGTAGTGATTGGACCGGCTACGAGCAGTACTTC.

This clonotype occurred a few times. The V call is TRBV5-1, the J call TRBJ2-2, with TRBD1 matching 10 bases. The CDR3 extends over 16 amino acids. With V trimmed by 4 bases and J by 4 bases, 7 bases remained unmatched. CDR1 is SGHRS and CDR2 is YFSETQ in the germline V gene. CDR3 sequence (DNA): TGCGCCAGCAGCCCCCCGGGACAGGGGAGCACCGGGGAGCTGTTTTTT. Its protein product is CASSPPGQGSTGELFF.

This clonotype has only a few counts. This chain uses TRBV20-1 with TRBJ2-5, with D perhaps matching TRBD2 (5 bases). The CDR3 contains 16 residues. Germline CDR1 reads DFQATT; CDR2 reads SNEGSKA (reference sequence). Trimming cost V 0 bases and J 1 base, with 15 bases left between them. In DNA form, the CDR3 reads TGCAGTGCTAGAGATTATGAGGGATTCAGCCAAGAGACCCAGTACTTC. Its protein is CSARDYEGFSQETQYF.

This clonotype was seen at least ten times. J is TRBJ2-4 and V is TRBV7-2; 9 positions match TRBD2. Germline values: CDR1 SGHTA, CDR2 FQGNSA. Losses at the gene ends were 5 bases for V and 9 bases for J; bases not matched to a gene: 11. CDR3 size: 15 residues. The CDR3 nucleotides are TGTGCCAGCAGCCCAATAGCGGGAGCGGGTGGCATTCAGTACTTC. Translating gives CASSPIAGAGGIQYF.

This clonotype was seen at least ten times. The chain employs TRBV20-1 and TRBJ1-1; possibly TRBD1 for D (6 bases). This CDR3 has 14 residues. Germline assignment: CDR1 DFQATT and CDR2 SNEGSKA (reference sequence). Between the trimmed V and J ends, which lost 6 bases and 2 bases, there was a span of 16 bases. The CDR3 region is CSAAGAVVNTEAFF. The CDR3, as DNA: TGCAGTGCGGCGGGGGCGGTAGTAAACACTGAAGCTTTCTTT.

The rearrangement links TRBV3-1 to TRBJ2-1; 10 bases match TRBD1. This CDR3 comprises 14 residues. J gave up 2 bases and V 7 bases, and 2 bases lay outside the gene matches. The V gene's germline CDR1 is LGHDT and CDR2 YNNKEL (reference sequence). The CDR3 is CASNGQGAYNEQFF. Written as DNA, the CDR3 is TGTGCCAGCAACGGACAGGGGGCCTACAATGAGCAGTTCTTC.

The chain couples TRBV5-1 to TRBJ1-1, with D perhaps matching TRBD1 (5 bases). V was cut by 1 base and J by 7 bases, with 17 bases left in between. The germline V gene has CDR1 SGHRS and CDR2 YFSETQ. This CDR3 region has 15 residues. CDR3 nucleotides: TGCGCCAGCAGCTTGAGCGGGGGGGTCCTGGGTGAAGCTTTCTTT. This translates into CASSLSGGVLGEAFF.